The next 20 T cell receptor beta chains were all read from a single sample in a study of blood T cell repertoires in COVID-19. Assay used: immunoSEQ multiplex PCR; TCRdb lists only in-frame clones, some missing. The table has 140,000 to 150,000 clones, over 70% seen once. The specimen sequenced was peripheral blood. Receptors originate from a woman in her fifties or sixties with acute or convalescent COVID-19.

This chain uses TRBV20-1 with TRBJ1-5; D is possibly TRBD1 (6 bases). With 3 bases removed from V and 4 bases from J, the gap between germline ends came to 13 bases. The CDR3 has 14 residues. Germline CDR1 and CDR2: DFQATT and SNEGSKA (reference sequence). CDR3: CSASTGTQNQPQHF. The DNA for the CDR3 is TGCAGTGCTAGTACCGGGACACAGAATCAGCCCCAGCATTTT.

In DNA, the CDR3 is TGTGCCAGCAGCTTGGGGCAGGGTGGCTATAGCAATCAGCCCCAGCATTTT. The encoded protein is CASSLGQGGYSNQPQHF. The chain uses TRBV5-8 and TRBJ1-5, with a weak D call TRBD1 (5 bases). From germline, CDR1 is SGHTS and CDR2 YDEGEE. The CDR3 contains 17 residues. Deletions cut 0 bases from V and 0 bases from J, with 13 bases between.

The chain has TRBV5-1 and TRBJ1-5; perhaps TRBD1 as D (6 bases). Germline loops: CDR1 SGHRS, CDR2 YFSETQ. V gave up 1 base and J gave up 3 bases, with 8 bases separating them. There are 14 residues in the CDR3. The CDR3 spells CASSLTGINQPQHF. As DNA, the CDR3 is TGCGCCAGCAGCTTGACAGGGATCAATCAGCCCCAGCATTTT.

The chain joins TRBV2 to TRBJ2-7; 7 nucleotides align to TRBD2. Germline V gene sequence: CDR1 SNHLY, CDR2 FYNNEI. The length of the CDR3 is 13 residues. V trimming: 5 bases; J trimming: 4 bases; junction bases outside the gene matches: 5. CDR3 DNA: TGTGCCAGCAGTCCTGGACTAGGGTACGAGCAGTACTTC. It is translated as CASSPGLGYEQYF.

The V gene is TRBV6-6, the J gene TRBJ2-3, with D perhaps TRBD2 (5 bases). Germline CDR1 reads MNHNY; CDR2 reads SVGAGI (reference sequence). The CDR3 runs 15 residues. Trimming left V 2 bases short and J 4 bases short, with 13 bases between. Here the CDR3 DNA reads TGTGCCAGCAGTTACGAGGGAGACATAGCAGATACGCAGTATTTT. It encodes CASSYEGDIADTQYF.

The chain links TRBV6-6 to TRBJ2-7; unclear D gene. V was cut by 7 bases and J by 4 bases, with 11 bases left in between. Germline loops: CDR1 MNHNY, CDR2 SVGAGI (reference sequence). This CDR3 region has 12 residues. The CDR3 DNA reads TGTGCCAGCACCCAGACAACTTACGAGCAGTACTTC. This sequence encodes CASTQTTYEQYF.

The rearrangement joins TRBV4-1 to TRBJ1-6; D unresolved. Per the germline V gene, CDR1 is MGHRA and CDR2 is YSYEKL. Trimming shortened V by 0 bases and J by 12 bases, and 6 bases separated the two germline ends. This CDR3 is built from 12 residues. CDR3 bases: TGCGCCAGCAGCCAAGAGACGGGACCCCTCCACTTT. Translation gives CASSQETGPLHF.

The genes are TRBV28 and TRBJ2-7, with 7 bases that match TRBD2. Unmatched junction bases numbered 8, after V lost 4 bases and J lost 5 bases. The CDR3 runs 14 residues. Per germline, CDR1 MDHEN and CDR2 SYDVKM. The CDR3 protein is CASSSVGGRNEQYF. The DNA for the CDR3 is TGTGCCAGCAGTTCGGTGGGGGGGAGGAACGAGCAGTACTTC.

The rearrangement links TRBV4-2 to TRBJ2-7, with 9 bases lining up with TRBD2. The CDR3 runs 14 residues. The junction had 6 bases not matched to a gene; V was cut back by 3 bases and J by 6 bases. Germline values: CDR1 LGHNA, CDR2 YNFKEQ. The CDR3 DNA reads as TGTGCCAGCAGCCACCCCGGGACTAGCAGCGAGCAGTACTTC. Translated: CASSHPGTSSEQYF.

This clone was seen more than once but under ten times. The rearrangement joins TRBV6-5 to TRBJ2-7, with D possibly being TRBD1 (6 bases). Per the germline V gene, CDR1 is MNHEY and CDR2 is SVGAGI. V was shortened by 10 bases and J by 2 bases, with 21 bases between the two germline ends. The CDR3 length is 15 residues. As DNA, the CDR3 is TGTGCCACCCTGAACGCGGCAGGGGAGCCCTACGAGCAGTACTTC. Protein sequence: CATLNAAGEPYEQYF.

This chain connects TRBV9 to TRBJ1-2, with D perhaps matching TRBD1 (6 bases). The V gene lost 0 bases and the J gene lost 7 bases, with 10 bases spanning the gap. This CDR3 region has 13 residues. Germline-derived CDR1 and CDR2 are SGDLS and YYNGEE. The CDR3 protein is CASSVDLGGGYTF. The CDR3 DNA reads TGTGCCAGCAGCGTAGATCTAGGGGGTGGCTACACCTTC.

The CDR3 sequence: CASSPPGLGGTGELFF. For the CDR3, the DNA is TGTGCCAGCTCACCACCGGGACTAGGGGGAACCGGGGAGCTGTTTTTT. The chain couples TRBV18 to TRBJ2-2, with 8 bases fitting TRBD2. The V gene's germline CDR1 is KGHSH and CDR2 LQKENI. The CDR3 is 16 amino acids. V lost 0 bases to trimming and J lost 5 bases; unmatched junction nucleotides: 5.

This chain joins TRBV19 and TRBJ1-2, with TRBD1 matching 7 bases. V shed 2 bases and J 2 bases; nucleotides not matched to a gene: 5. The CDR3 length is 15 residues. Germline V gene data show CDR1 as LNHDA and CDR2 as SQIVND (reference sequence). For the CDR3, the DNA is TGTGCCAGTAGTATAAAACCGACAGGGAACTATGGCTACACCTTC. The encoded protein is CASSIKPTGNYGYTF.

This clone is deemed medium-sized. This chain joins TRBV7-9 and TRBJ1-2, with 9 bases identical to TRBD1. Germline loops: CDR1 SEHNR, CDR2 FQNEAQ (reference sequence). The trim removed 5 bases at V and 3 bases at J, leaving 7 bases unmatched. This CDR3 is 15 amino acids long. In DNA, the CDR3 is TGTGCCAGCAGCCTGGGACAGGGCAGGCACTATGGCTACACCTTC. This gives the protein CASSLGQGRHYGYTF. The full variable domain, in which reference TRBV7-9 and TRBJ1-2 provide the parts outside the CDR3, is DTGVSQNPRHKITKRGQNVTFRCDPISEHNRLYWYRQTLGQGPEFLTYFQNEAQLEKSRLLSDRFSAERPKGSFSTLEIQRTEQGDSAMYLCASSLGQGRHYGYTFGSGTRLTVV.

V gene TRBV15 combines with J gene TRBJ1-2, with 9 bases lining up with TRBD1. V trimming: 7 bases; J trimming: 5 bases; junction bases outside the gene matches: 17. Germline values: CDR1 LNHNV, CDR2 YYDKDF (reference sequence). The CDR3 sequence is 17 residues long. CDR3 sequence reads: CATTEGLGGQGLYGYTF. CDR3 nucleotide sequence: TGTGCCACCACCGAGGGACTCGGGGGACAGGGACTATATGGCTACACCTTC. The whole variable domain, remainder taken from reference TRBV15 and TRBJ1-2, is DAMVIQNPRYQVTQFGKPVTLSCSQTLNHNVMYWYQQKSSQAPKLLFHYYDKDFNNEADTPDNFQSRRPNTSFCFLDIRSPGLGDTAMYLCATTEGLGGQGLYGYTFGSGTRLTVV.

The rearrangement uses TRBV12-3 or TRBV12-4 and TRBJ1-1, with D unclear. This CDR3 region has 11 residues. V was trimmed by 3 bases and J by 5 bases, leaving 4 bases between them. CDR3 coding DNA: TGTGCCAGCAGTTTGCGTACTGAAGCTTTCTTT. Encoded protein: CASSLRTEAFF.

This chain uses TRBV29-1 with TRBJ2-1; 14 bases map to TRBD2. V lost 1 base and J lost 6; bases outside the gene matches: 8. The CDR3 contains 17 residues. Germline values: CDR1 SQVTM, CDR2 ANQGSEA. The CDR3, as DNA: TGCAGCGTTGAAGGGGTGTGGGGACTAGCGGGAGTCAATGAGCAGTTCTTC. Its protein product is CSVEGVWGLAGVNEQFF.

The rearrangement uses TRBV5-1 and TRBJ1-4, with 7 bases matching TRBD1. The ends lost 3 bases at V and 8 bases at J; junction bases unmatched: 16. CDR1 is SGHRS, CDR2 YFSETQ, per germline. The CDR3 has 17 amino acids. Here the CDR3 DNA reads TGCGCCAGCAGCTACGACCCTTTAGGGGGCGGGTCGGAAAAACTGTTTTTT. This sequence encodes CASSYDPLGGGSEKLFF.

The rearrangement uses TRBV10-3 and TRBJ1-3; 8 bases fit TRBD1. The germline V gene encodes CDR1 ENHRY and CDR2 SYGVKD. CDR3 length equals 13 residues. Trimming removed 6 bases from V and 3 bases from J; junction bases left unmatched: 1. Written as DNA, the CDR3 is TGTGCCATCAGACAGGGGGTTGGAAACACCATATATTTT. Protein sequence: CAIRQGVGNTIYF.

Comment on this clone: The sample contains more than one DNA sequence encoding this CDR3. The chain has TRBV5-1 and TRBJ1-5; TRBD1 matches 7 bases. The CDR3 totals 15 residues. Trimming took 0 bases from V and 2 from J; bases not matched to a gene: 2. In germline, CDR1 is SGHRS, CDR2 YFSETQ. DNA of the CDR3: TGCGCCAGCAGCTTGGGACAGGGTGGCAATCAGCCCCAGCATTTT. Translation: CASSLGQGGNQPQHF. Full variable domain (outside the CDR3, taken from reference TRBV5-1 and TRBJ1-5): KAGVTQTPRYLIKTRGQQVTLSCSPISGHRSVSWYQQTPGQGLQFLFEYFSETQRNKGNFPGRFSGRQFSNSRSEMNVSTLELGDSALYLCASSLGQGGNQPQHFGDGTRLSIL.